A single sample is the source of the 29 T cell receptor beta chains below, sequenced in a study of T cell clones after liver transplantation. TCRdb's table, derived via immunoSEQ multiplex PCR, lists solely in-frame clones and lacks some. The sample holds roughly 20,000 clones, approximately 89% seen once. The starting material was CD8+ T cells from blood, obtained before liver transplant. These receptor sequences come from a human donor who received a liver transplant.

The chain links TRBV10-2 to TRBJ1-2, with D tentatively TRBD1 (6 bases). The germline V gene has CDR1 WSHSY and CDR2 SAAADI. V shed 0 bases and J shed 4 bases, with 12 bases lying between them. The CDR3 covers 15 residues. The CDR3 DNA reads TGCGCCAGCAGTGAGTCCTACAGGGACTCCTATGGCTACACCTTC. Translation gives CASSESYRDSYGYTF.

This rearrangement joins TRBV6-1 to TRBJ2-7; 7 positions match TRBD2. The junction had 3 bases not matched to a gene; V was cut back by 1 base and J by 6 bases. Per the germline V gene, CDR1 is MNHNS and CDR2 is SASEGT. This CDR3 is 13 amino acids long. The CDR3, as DNA: TGTGCCAGCAGTGAAGGGGACTATCGCGAGCAGTACTTC. It encodes CASSEGDYREQYF.

This chain connects TRBV19 to TRBJ1-1; 7 positions agree with TRBD1. This CDR3 has 13 amino acids. The germline CDR1 and CDR2 sequences are LNHDA and SQIVND (reference sequence). With V trimmed by 7 bases and J by 4 bases, 6 bases remained unmatched. Written as DNA, the CDR3 is TGTGCCAGTACCCTCGGGACAGCCACTGAAGCTTTCTTT. Amino acids: CASTLGTATEAFF.

This clone was observed a few times. The J gene is TRBJ2-7, the V gene TRBV4-1; possibly TRBD1 for D (6 bases). In germline, CDR1 is MGHRA, CDR2 YSYEKL. The CDR3 has 16 residues. The germline V and J ends were trimmed by 0 bases and 1 base, with 13 bases remaining between them. The CDR3 is CASSQDPGQYSYEQYF. The CDR3 nucleotides are TGCGCCAGCAGCCAAGATCCCGGACAGTATTCCTACGAGCAGTACTTC.

The chain joins TRBV27 to TRBJ2-3; possibly TRBD1 for D (6 bases). The CDR3 loop spans 14 amino acids. V lost 3 bases to trimming and J lost 6 bases, with 13 bases between them. Germline CDR1 is MNHEY and CDR2 is SMNVEV (reference sequence). The CDR3 sequence is CASSFSTGLDTQYF. The CDR3, as DNA: TGTGCCAGCAGTTTCTCCACAGGGTTGGATACGCAGTATTTT.

The V gene is TRBV6-4, the J gene TRBJ2-1, with D hard to call. V was trimmed by 2 bases and J by 6 bases, leaving 8 bases between them. CDR3 length: 13 residues. The germline CDR1 and CDR2 sequences are MRHNA and SNTAGT. The CDR3 region has the DNA TGTGCCAGCAGTGACGGCCTCGTCAATGAGCAGTTCTTC. It yields the protein CASSDGLVNEQFF.

This clone appeared a single time. J is TRBJ2-5 and V is TRBV19, with 7 nucleotides matching TRBD1. V shed 5 bases, J shed 1 base, and the junction held 4 bases outside the gene matches. The germline V gene has CDR1 LNHDA and CDR2 SQIVND (reference sequence). This CDR3 has 14 residues. CDR3 residues: CASSLWTGQETQYF. The CDR3 coding sequence is TGTGCCAGTAGTCTTTGGACAGGCCAAGAGACCCAGTACTTC.

V usage is TRBV7-9 and J usage is TRBJ1-1; D might be TRBD1 (5 bases). In germline, CDR1 is SEHNR, CDR2 FQNEAQ (reference sequence). The CDR3 sequence is 12 residues long. Trimming took off 3 bases at V and 8 bases at J, with 10 bases between the two ends. The CDR3 DNA is TGTGCCAGCAGCTTTGAGGGGAAGGAAGCTTTCTTT. It codes for CASSFEGKEAFF.

The V and J genes are TRBV29-1 and TRBJ1-3, with TRBD1 matching over 7 bases. CDR1 and CDR2 (germline): SQVTM, ANQGSEA. The CDR3 sequence is 11 residues long. V lost 4 bases, J lost 7 bases, and 1 base stayed unmatched. The CDR3 is CSVVRGNTIYF. The DNA for the CDR3 is TGCAGCGTTGTCAGGGGGAACACCATATATTTT.

CDR3 DNA sequence: TGTGCCAGCAGCTTTCACAGGGGCGGCACTGAAGCTTTCTTT. Amino acids: CASSFHRGGTEAFF. The chain links TRBV5-6 to TRBJ1-1, with TRBD1 matching over 7 bases. CDR3 length: 14 amino acids. Trimming cost V 2 bases and J 4 bases; bases outside gene matches: 5. CDR1 and CDR2 from the germline V gene are SGHDT and YYEEEE.

The rearrangement links TRBV13 to TRBJ2-1; D is uncertain. Germline V gives CDR1 PRHDT, CDR2 FYEKMQ (reference sequence). The CDR3 is 11 amino acids. Between the trimmed V and J ends, which lost 4 bases and 8 bases, there was a span of 6 bases. The DNA for the CDR3 is TGTGCCAGCAGCTCACAGTATGAGCAGTTCTTC. Translating it yields CASSSQYEQFF.

The CDR3 DNA reads as TGCGCCAGCAGCATGGACTACAATGAGCAGTTCTTC. Translated: CASSMDYNEQFF. The chain is built from TRBV5-1 and TRBJ2-1, with unresolved D. Germline CDR1 and CDR2: SGHRS and YFSETQ. The length of the CDR3 is 12 residues. V shed 4 bases and J shed 3 bases, with 5 bases lying between them.

This clone appeared a few times. The chain is built from TRBV2 and TRBJ1-5, with TRBD1 as a possible D gene (6 bases). The V and J ends lost 11 bases and 0 bases respectively, with 11 bases between them. The V gene's germline CDR1 is SNHLY and CDR2 FYNNEI. The CDR3 runs 13 residues. CDR3 region: CACGQYSNQPQHF. CDR3 coding DNA: TGTGCCTGCGGACAGTATAGCAATCAGCCCCAGCATTTT.

The rearrangement joins TRBV19 to TRBJ2-7, with D possibly TRBD2 on 5 matching bases. Trimming took off 3 bases at V and 4 bases at J, with 16 bases between the two ends. The CDR3 has 15 amino acids. CDR1 is LNHDA, CDR2 SQIVND, per germline (reference sequence). The CDR3, as DNA: TGTGCCAGTAGTATGGGCCCGGCCGGGATTTACGAGCAGTACTTC. Protein: CASSMGPAGIYEQYF.

The genes are TRBV11-2 and TRBJ2-1; D assignment may be TRBD1 or TRBD2 (5 bases each). The length of the CDR3 is 15 residues. CDR1 SGHAT and CDR2 FQNNGV come from the germline V gene. V was pared by 3 bases and J by 4 bases, with 13 bases between. In DNA, the CDR3 is TGTGCCAGCAGCTTCAGGGACCGTACTTACAATGAGCAGTTCTTC. It codes for CASSFRDRTYNEQFF.

V gene TRBV6-5 combines with J gene TRBJ2-7; D gene unclear. V gave up 0 bases and J gave up 1 base, with 10 bases separating them. The CDR3 has 15 residues. Germline values: CDR1 MNHEY, CDR2 SVGAGI. The CDR3 sequence is CASSYSIDSSYEQYF. The CDR3 DNA sequence: TGTGCCAGCAGTTACTCGATAGACTCATCCTACGAGCAGTACTTC.

The rearrangement links TRBV28 to TRBJ1-1; D gene uncertain. CDR1 and CDR2 (germline): MDHEN, SYDVKM. The V gene lost 6 bases and the J gene lost 6 bases, with 17 bases spanning the gap. There are 14 residues in the CDR3. In DNA, the CDR3 is TGTGCCAGCAGACCCCTGCGATTTGACGCTGAAGCTTTCTTT. Its protein product is CASRPLRFDAEAFF.

The J gene is TRBJ2-7, the V gene TRBV7-2, with 7 bases identical to TRBD2. V lost 5 bases and J lost 0; bases outside the gene matches: 7. This CDR3 comprises 15 residues. The V gene's germline CDR1 is SGHTA and CDR2 FQGNSA. CDR3 sequence reads: CASSPIAGDSYEQYF. The DNA for the CDR3 is TGTGCCAGCAGCCCTATAGCGGGTGACTCCTACGAGCAGTACTTC.

The chain carries TRBV27 and TRBJ2-1; TRBD2 matches at 10 bases. Per germline, CDR1 MNHEY and CDR2 SMNVEV (reference sequence). Trimming cost V 2 bases and J 4 bases; bases outside gene matches: 5. The CDR3 covers 16 residues. The CDR3, as DNA: TGTGCCAGCAGTTTACTGGTAGCGGGAGGTTACAATGAGCAGTTCTTC. Residues: CASSLLVAGGYNEQFF.

This chain joins TRBV7-9 and TRBJ2-1; TRBD1 might be the D (5 bases). The CDR3 covers 13 residues. V was clipped by 1 base and J by 16 bases, with 17 bases between them. The germline gives CDR1 SEHNR, CDR2 FQNEAQ (reference sequence). The CDR3 reads CASSLVQDLRGFF. The CDR3 nucleotides read TGTGCCAGCAGCTTAGTACAAGACCTAAGGGGCTTCTTC.

The rearrangement links TRBV29-1 to TRBJ2-7; a possible D gene is TRBD1 (5 bases). V was pared by 6 bases and J by 6 bases, with 9 bases between. The CDR3 sequence is 10 residues long. In germline, CDR1 is SQVTM, CDR2 ANQGSEA. The CDR3 DNA reads as TGCAGCGTCGCTGACAGCGAGCAGTACTTC. This codes for CSVADSEQYF.

The V call is TRBV19, the J call TRBJ1-1; 8 bases align to TRBD1. This CDR3 region has 18 residues. The germline CDR1 and CDR2 sequences are LNHDA and SQIVND (reference sequence). V lost 1 base and J lost 9; bases outside the gene matches: 19. CDR3 sequence: CASSIGRGRISGANQAFF. The DNA for the CDR3 is TGTGCCAGTAGTATAGGCAGGGGGCGCATTTCAGGGGCCAATCAAGCTTTCTTT. Looking up the rest from reference TRBV19 and TRBJ1-1 gives the full variable domain: DGGITQSPKYLFRKEGQNVTLSCEQNLNHDAMYWYRQDPGQGLRLIYYSQIVNDFQKGDIAEGYSVSREKKESFPLTVTSAQKNPTAFYLCASSIGRGRISGANQAFFGQGTRLTVV.

The chain employs TRBV27 and TRBJ2-7; the match to TRBD1 covers 7 bases. The CDR3 has 15 residues. Trimming took 6 bases from V and 4 from J; bases not matched to a gene: 12. Per the germline V gene, CDR1 is MNHEY and CDR2 is SMNVEV (reference sequence). CDR3 in amino acids: CASSLRYRGLYEQYF. CDR3 nucleotide sequence: TGTGCCAGCAGCCTAAGGTACAGGGGTCTGTACGAGCAGTACTTC.

This chain joins TRBV7-7 and TRBJ2-2; 8 bases align to TRBD1. The CDR3 consists of 15 residues. The germline V gene encodes CDR1 SSHAT and CDR2 FNYEAQ (reference sequence). The V segment lost 5 bases and the J segment 3 bases; nucleotides outside the gene matches: 5. The CDR3 DNA reads TGTGCCAGCAGCCCCGGGACAGGACACACCGGGGAGCTGTTTTTT. Encoded protein: CASSPGTGHTGELFF.

The chain recombines TRBV27 with TRBJ2-3; 10 nucleotides match TRBD2. After removal of 3 bases from V and 2 bases from J, the junction contained 11 bases not matched to a gene. Germline loops: CDR1 MNHEY, CDR2 SMNVEV (reference sequence). The CDR3 has 18 residues. In nucleotides, the CDR3 is TGTGCCAGCAGTTTGTTCGACCCGGGACTAGCGAACACAGATACGCAGTATTTT. It yields the protein CASSLFDPGLANTDTQYF.

The J gene is TRBJ2-4, the V gene TRBV4-3; weak D call: TRBD1 (6 bases). CDR1 and CDR2 from the germline V gene are LGHNA and YSLEER. V lost 1 base and J lost 8, with 24 bases in between. This CDR3 spans 18 amino acids. The CDR3 bases are TGCGCCAGCAGCCAAGCCTTTAACAGGGCCCCCATAAAAGACATTCAGTACTTC. As protein: CASSQAFNRAPIKDIQYF.

The rearrangement joins TRBV30 to TRBJ2-7, with D unresolved. Trimming pared 0 bases from V and 6 bases from J, leaving 6 bases between. The germline gives CDR1 GTSNPN, CDR2 SVGIG (reference sequence). CDR3 length: 11 residues. The CDR3, as DNA: TGTGCCTGGAGTGTAAATGGCGAGCAGTACTTC. Amino acids: CAWSVNGEQYF.

Turning to this clone: A read error may account for a junction end that differs from germline. The chain is built from TRBV5-1 and TRBJ2-7; possible D gene TRBD2, 7 bases. CDR3 length: 15 amino acids. Germline V lookup: CDR1 SGHRS, CDR2 YFSETQ. The CDR3 region is CASSLRGPMSYEQYF. CDR3 bases: TGTGCCAGCAGCTTGCGGGGGCCTATGTCCTACGAGCAGTACTTC.

This clone was observed a single time. The J gene is TRBJ2-7, the V gene TRBV7-9; the D gene is possibly TRBD2 (6 bases). The germline gives CDR1 SEHNR, CDR2 FQNEAQ (reference sequence). The V end lost 6 bases, the J end lost 1 base, and 13 bases lay between the germline ends. The CDR3 totals 14 residues. The CDR3 region has the DNA TGTGCCAGCAGTACGGGGGTGACATCCTACGAGCAGTACTTC. Its protein is CASSTGVTSYEQYF.